The rows below give T cell receptor beta chains drawn from one sample of a study of T-cell reconstitution after alpha-beta-depleted transplantation in children. One entry per CDR3 protein, called by TCRdb with MiXCR from the PCR reads. The sample comprises 490,000 or so distinct CDR3 sequences, about 12% of which are singletons, and roughly 5.4% rests with the top ten. This sample comprised PBMCs from the stem cell graft donor, obtained from the stem cell graft. These receptors all stem from a human donor who donated a stem cell graft to a child with combined immunodeficiency. Both conserved end residues are part of each CDR3. D genes are given only for firm matches. Clone sizes are given selectively: once, few, many, or a class where the clone is expanded.

clone_size | j_call | v_call | cdr3_length | d_call | cdr3_nt | cdr3_aa
few | TRBJ2-5 | TRBV27 | 15 | NA | TGTGCCAGCAGTTTAGGGTTGCCTCCCCAGTGGATCCAGTACTTC | CASSLGLPPQWIQYF
few | TRBJ2-5 | TRBV7-2 | 15 | TRBD2 | TGTGCCAGCACCATAGCGGGGGGGCCCGGGGAGACCCAGTACTTC | CASTIAGGPGETQYF
few | TRBJ2-7 | TRBV20-1 | 17 | TRBD2 | TGCAGTGCTAGAATCTTAGGACTAGCGGGGATCTCCTACGAGCAGTACTTC | CSARILGLAGISYEQYF
few | TRBJ2-2 | TRBV9 | 14 | NA | TGTGCCAGCAGTGCTTTCGGGGACACCGGGGAGCTGTTTTTT | CASSAFGDTGELFF
few | TRBJ1-2 | TRBV15 | 15 | NA | TGTGCCACCAGCAGAGATCATAAGGATAACTATGGCTACACCTTC | CATSRDHKDNYGYTF
NA | TRBJ1-1 | TRBV2 | 13 | NA | TGTGCCAGCAGGTTCGATTGGAACACTGAAGCTTTCTTT | CASRFDWNTEAFF
many | TRBJ2-3 | TRBV5-1 | 15 | NA | TGCGCCAGCAGCTTGGCGGGGCCCAGGACAGATACGCAGTATTTT | CASSLAGPRTDTQYF
NA | TRBJ1-3 | TRBV12-3/TRBV12-4 | 15 | NA | TGTGCCAGCAGTTTGTATCCAAGATCTGGAAACACCATATATTTT | CASSLYPRSGNTIYF
many | TRBJ2-5 | TRBV5-4 | 19 | TRBD2 | TGTGCCAGCAGCTCCCCCCAAATCTTTGGACTAGCGGGGGGGAAGACCCAGTACTTC | CASSSPQIFGLAGGKTQYF
NA | TRBJ1-1 | TRBV5-1 | 15 | NA | TGCGCCAGCAGCTTGGCCCCTCCGGCGAACACTGAAGCTTTCTTT | CASSLAPPANTEAFF
many | TRBJ2-3 | TRBV20-1 | 12 | NA | TGCAGTGTTGTGGGGGTGACAGATACGCAGTATTTT | CSVVGVTDTQYF
NA | TRBJ1-6 | TRBV5-1 | 14 | TRBD1 | TGCGCCAGCAGCACGACAGGGGATAATTCACCCCTCCACTTT | CASSTTGDNSPLHF
NA | TRBJ1-5 | TRBV5-1 | 15 | TRBD1 | TGCGCCAGCAGCTTGGTGACAGGGAGCAATCAGCCCCAGCATTTT | CASSLVTGSNQPQHF
NA | TRBJ2-7 | TRBV7-2 | 14 | TRBD2 | TGTGCCAGCAGCTTCTGGACTAGCTCCTACGAGCAGTACTTC | CASSFWTSSYEQYF
many | TRBJ2-7 | TRBV30 | 14 | NA | TGTGCCTGGAGTGGGGGCCGGAGCTCCTACGAGCAGTACTTC | CAWSGGRSSYEQYF
few | TRBJ2-1 | TRBV12-3/TRBV12-4 | 12 | TRBD2 | TGTGCCAGCAGGCTAGCGGGAGTAGAGCAGTTCTTC | CASRLAGVEQFF
NA | TRBJ2-2 | TRBV11-1 | 17 | NA | TGTGCCAGCAGCCGTAATCCGGGACCGGCGTGGACCGGGGAGCTGTTTTTT | CASSRNPGPAWTGELFF
NA | TRBJ2-7 | TRBV12-3/TRBV12-4 | 15 | TRBD1 | TGTGCCAGCAGTCAAGGGACAGCCCGCTCCTACGAGCAGTACTTC | CASSQGTARSYEQYF
NA | TRBJ2-2 | TRBV9 | 18 | NA | TGTGCCAGCAGCGTATCTTCTTTGGGACATGGCAACACCGGGGAGCTGTTTTTT | CASSVSSLGHGNTGELFF
many | TRBJ1-2 | TRBV4-3 | 14 | NA | TGCGCCAGCAGCCAAGATCTGGATCCTTATGGCTACACCTTC | CASSQDLDPYGYTF
many | TRBJ2-1 | TRBV20-1 | 15 | NA | TGCAGTGCTAGAGAGGGGACTGCGGGGTCATATGAGCAGTTCTTC | CSAREGTAGSYEQFF
NA | TRBJ1-2 | TRBV5-6 | 14 | TRBD1 | TGTGCCAGCAGCTTACGACAGGGCTTATGGGGCTACACCTTC | CASSLRQGLWGYTF
many | TRBJ1-6 | TRBV6-1 | 15 | NA | TGTGCCAGCAGCGAATCTTCAACGGGGAATTCACCCCTCCACTTT | CASSESSTGNSPLHF
few | TRBJ2-7 | TRBV24-1 | 13 | NA | TGTGCCACCAGGAGCGGTAGCTCCTACGAGCAGTACTTC | CATRSGSSYEQYF
many | TRBJ2-5 | TRBV7-2 | 14 | TRBD1 | TGTGCCAGCAGCTTAGCGGGACAGCCAGAGACCCAGTACTTC | CASSLAGQPETQYF
NA | TRBJ1-4 | TRBV20-1 | 15 | NA | TGCAGTGCTAGAAATCGGGAGGGGACGGGCGAAAAACTGTTTTTT | CSARNREGTGEKLFF
NA | TRBJ1-6 | TRBV7-6 | 14 | NA | TGTGCCAGCAGCCTACGACGCAATGGTTCACCCCTCCACTTT | CASSLRRNGSPLHF
NA | TRBJ1-5 | TRBV27 | 16 | NA | TGTGCCAGCAGTTTAAGGGGCAGCCATAGCAATCAGCCCCAGCATTTT | CASSLRGSHSNQPQHF
few | TRBJ2-1 | TRBV7-2 | 16 | NA | TGTGCCAGCAGCTTAGCCGGGACGGCAGGATTCAATGAGCAGTTCTTC | CASSLAGTAGFNEQFF
few | TRBJ2-7 | TRBV6-5 | 15 | TRBD2 | TGTGCCAGCAGCCTAATTAGCGGGAGGGCCCACGAGCAGTACTTC | CASSLISGRAHEQYF
few | TRBJ2-1 | TRBV6-2/TRBV6-3 | 14 | NA | TGTGCCAGCAGTTACTCTCGTCAAGGCGATGAGCAGTTCTTC | CASSYSRQGDEQFF
NA | TRBJ1-6 | TRBV27 | 14 | TRBD1 | TGTGCCAGCAGTTTTACAGGGGCTAATTCACCCCTCCACTTT | CASSFTGANSPLHF
few | TRBJ1-1 | TRBV6-1 | 14 | TRBD1 | TGTGCCAGCAGTGGCGCCTTGGCAGGGGGAAAAGCTTTCTTT | CASSGALAGGKAFF
few | TRBJ2-7 | TRBV30 | 14 | TRBD2 | TGTGCCTTCGCAACTAGCGGGAGTTCGTGGGAGCAGTACTTC | CAFATSGSSWEQYF
few | TRBJ2-2 | TRBV12-5 | 12 | NA | TGTGCTAGTGGTTTGGTATCCGGGGAGCTGTTTTTT | CASGLVSGELFF
few | TRBJ2-7 | TRBV15 | 15 | TRBD1 | TGTGCCACCAGCGGTTTCCCAGGGGGCTCCTACGAGCAGTACTTC | CATSGFPGGSYEQYF
many | TRBJ1-5 | TRBV12-3/TRBV12-4 | 15 | TRBD1 | TGTGCCAGCAGCCTAGATCAGGGGGTAGGACAGCCCCAGCATTTT | CASSLDQGVGQPQHF
NA | TRBJ2-5 | TRBV11-1 | 15 | NA | TGTGCCAGCAGCTTACACGGGGAGGCCGAAGAGACCCAGTACTTC | CASSLHGEAEETQYF
NA | TRBJ1-5 | TRBV7-2 | 17 | TRBD1 | TGTGCCAGCAGCTTAAAGGGGGACAGAGGGAGCAATCAGCCCCAGCATTTT | CASSLKGDRGSNQPQHF
few | TRBJ1-5 | TRBV5-1 | 15 | NA | TGCGCCAGCAGCTTGTTAGGAGGGTCCCATCAGCCCCAGCATTTT | CASSLLGGSHQPQHF
NA | TRBJ2-5 | TRBV30 | 13 | NA | TGTGCCTGGAGTTCCACGGTTTTGGAGACCCAGTACTTC | CAWSSTVLETQYF
NA | TRBJ1-2 | TRBV12-3/TRBV12-4 | 14 | TRBD1 | TGTGCCAGCAGTTTCAGACAGGGATTGAGTGGCTACACCTTC | CASSFRQGLSGYTF
NA | TRBJ1-6 | TRBV15 | 15 | NA | TGTGCCACCAGCAGGGGAGTCGCCTATAATTCACCCCTCCACTTT | CATSRGVAYNSPLHF
few | TRBJ2-2 | TRBV30 | 13 | NA | TGTGCCTGGAGTTATCAGGGGACCGGGGAGCTGTTTTTT | CAWSYQGTGELFF
NA | TRBJ2-1 | TRBV27 | 16 | TRBD2 | TGTGCCAGCAGTCGAGGGTTCCTAGCGGGAAAGAATGAGCAGTTCTTC | CASSRGFLAGKNEQFF
few | TRBJ2-2 | TRBV7-9 | 16 | NA | TGTGCCAGCAGCCCGTCGGCGGGGTCAGGCACCGGGGAGCTGTTTTTT | CASSPSAGSGTGELFF